The source of this T cell receptor beta chain is a study of response to subunit inactivated influenza vaccine. Trimming left V 4 bases short and J 5 bases short, with 13 bases between. This CDR3 is 14 amino acids long. The germline CDR1 and CDR2 sequences are MGHRA and YSYEKL. MiXCR, applied by TCRdb to the RT-PCR reads, yields one record per CDR3 protein. The sample yields over 150,000 distinct CDR3 sequences, roughly a tenth seen once. A few counts support this clonotype. Its antigen is as yet unknown. Study results and caveats: Each seasonal influenza vaccination recruits few new T cells, the authors suggested.

This receptor was obtained from a man aged 50 or older who received an inactivated influenza vaccine. The chain uses TRBV4-1 and TRBJ2-3, with D perhaps TRBD1 (6 bases). Sample: non-naive T cells sorted from PBMCs, taken about 40 days after vaccination. The CDR3 DNA reads TGCGCCAGCAGCCCCGGGACAACCGAAGATACGCAGTATTTT. Amino acids: CASSPGTTEDTQYF.